A single sample gave rise to the 6 T cell receptor beta chains below, sequenced in a study of molecular identifiers for immune sequencing clone quantification. In TCRdb, the PCR reads were re-called with MiXCR into one record per CDR3 protein. This repertoire shows under 800,000 distinct CDR3 sequences, about 25% found once; its top ten account for around 0.78%. Input material: naive CD8+ T cells from blood, with Jurkat cell RNA spiked in. The subset was: FACS-sorted CD8+CD4-CCR7+CD45RA+ naive T cells. These receptors originate from a human donor in good health. Some libraries in this study had Jurkat cell RNA spiked in.

As for this clonotype: The CDR3 carries no conserved terminal phenylalanine or tryptophan, so it likely arises from a read error. The J gene is TRBJ2-3, the V gene TRBV20-1, with D perhaps TRBD2 (6 bases). The CDR3 loop spans 15 amino acids. CDR1 is DFQATT, CDR2 SNEGSKA, per germline (reference sequence). The V gene lost 1 base and the J gene lost 5 bases, with 16 bases spanning the gap. CDR3 in DNA: TGCAGTGCTAGAGCTTTAGCGGCGGTGGGAGATACGCAGTATGTT. Translated, it gives CSARALAAVGDTQYV.

This chain joins TRBV4-1 and TRBJ2-7, with 7 bases lining up with TRBD1. Trimming removed 3 bases from V and 5 bases from J; junction bases left unmatched: 7. Germline V gene sequence: CDR1 MGHRA, CDR2 YSYEKL. The CDR3 has 14 residues. CDR3 bases: TGCGCCAGCAGCCATTCGGACAGGCCGGACGAGCAGTACTTC. The encoded protein is CASSHSDRPDEQYF.

This clonotype occurred a few times. The CDR3: CASSPIRSGGGELFF. The CDR3 DNA reads as TGTGCCAGCAGTCCAATCAGATCGGGAGGCGGGGAGCTGTTTTTT. The chain joins TRBV6-5 to TRBJ2-2, with TRBD2 matching over 7 bases. The CDR3 is 15 amino acids. Trimming removed 5 bases from V and 7 bases from J; junction bases left unmatched: 10. The germline gives CDR1 MNHEY, CDR2 SVGAGI.

V usage is TRBV12-3 or TRBV12-4 and J usage is TRBJ2-5; TRBD1 aligns across 7 bases. The CDR3 length is 13 residues. J lost 3 bases, V lost 5 bases, and 3 bases had no gene match. The CDR3 here is CASSRDSKETQYF. For the CDR3, the DNA is TGTGCCAGCAGTAGGGACAGTAAAGAGACCCAGTACTTC.

With regard to this clonotype: Given a much more abundant clone one base away, this may be a read error. This chain connects TRBV3-1 to TRBJ1-4; D is unresolved. Germline CDR1 and CDR2: LGHDT and YNNKEL (reference sequence). This CDR3 has 17 amino acids. The CDR3 loop is CASSQGLKPGWKEKLSF. The CDR3 DNA follows: TGTGCCAGCAGCCAAGGGTTAAAACCCGGTTGGAAAGAAAAACTGTCTTTT.

This clonotype was detected ten times or more. The rearrangement uses TRBV4-1 and TRBJ1-2, with D possibly TRBD1 on 5 matching bases. Trimming removed 1 base from V and 6 bases from J, with 12 bases in between. Germline values: CDR1 MGHRA, CDR2 YSYEKL. The CDR3 consists of 14 residues. The CDR3 loop reads CASSQVNGANGYTF. CDR3 sequence (DNA): TGCGCCAGCAGCCAAGTAAATGGGGCGAATGGCTACACCTTC.